The 23 T cell receptor beta chains below come from one sample, sequenced in a study of vaccination effects on CD4 cells after COVID-19. Antigen-specific CD4+ T cells expanded by the ViraFEST assay with viral peptide pools were then sequenced. After around ten days in culture, the CD4+ T cells were isolated. Some clones are missing from TCRdb's copy, which holds only in-frame ones; the method was immunoSEQ multiplex PCR. The sample records around 30,000 clones, roughly 63% being singletons. For these TCRs, the target antigens are not known. The input for sequencing was CD4+ T cells from PBMCs cultured with HCoV-229E spike peptides, taken before COVID-19 vaccination. Receptors originate from a human donor who received a COVID-19 vaccine.

The chain couples TRBV28 to TRBJ2-5, with a possible D match to TRBD1 (6 bases). CDR1 and CDR2 from the germline V gene are MDHEN and SYDVKM. The CDR3 length is 14 residues. V shed 5 bases and J shed 13 bases, with 23 bases lying between them. The CDR3 region is CASSPRDTIAQRYF. For the CDR3, the DNA is TGTGCCAGCAGTCCCCGGGACACGATAGCACAGCGGTACTTC.

The CDR3 DNA reads TGTGCCAGCAGCCCCGGGACTAGTCCAACCTACGAGCAGTACTTC. This gives the protein CASSPGTSPTYEQYF. The chain links TRBV7-9 to TRBJ2-7, with 8 bases that match TRBD2. The CDR3 contains 15 residues. The trim removed 5 bases at V and 2 bases at J, leaving 8 bases unmatched. CDR1 is SEHNR, CDR2 FQNEAQ, per germline (reference sequence). Supplemented by reference TRBV7-9 and TRBJ2-7, the full variable domain reads DTGVSQNPRHKITKRGQNVTFRCDPISEHNRLYWYRQTLGQGPEFLTYFQNEAQLEKSRLLSDRFSAERPKGSFSTLEIQRTEQGDSAMYLCASSPGTSPTYEQYFGPGTRLTVT.

The genes are TRBV7-9 and TRBJ2-3, with D unclear. V was cut by 0 bases and J by 2 bases, with 6 bases left in between. Looked up from germline, CDR1 is SEHNR and CDR2 is FQNEAQ (reference sequence). This CDR3 is built from 14 residues. The CDR3 nucleotides are TGTGCCAGCAGCTTAGCTGATTCCACAGATACGCAGTATTTT. This translates into CASSLADSTDTQYF.

The J gene is TRBJ2-2, the V gene TRBV14; no firm D call. Looked up from germline, CDR1 is SGHDN and CDR2 is FVKESK. Trimming took off 4 bases at V and 7 bases at J, with 7 bases between the two ends. This CDR3 is built from 12 residues. The CDR3, as DNA: TGTGCCAGCAGCCGGAACGTCGGGGAGCTGTTTTTT. Translation gives CASSRNVGELFF.

The chain has TRBV4-1 and TRBJ2-7; D call uncertain. V was shortened by 0 bases and J by 4 bases, with 7 bases between the two germline ends. Germline CDR1 MGHRA, CDR2 YSYEKL. The CDR3 has 13 residues. Here the CDR3 reads CASSQEQTYEQYF. CDR3 nucleotides: TGCGCCAGCAGCCAAGAACAGACGTACGAGCAGTACTTC.

The chain uses TRBV18 and TRBJ2-5, with D uncertain. The ends were cut back, 2 bases at V and 5 bases at J, with 6 bases in the middle. This CDR3 has 12 amino acids. Germline V CDR1 and CDR2: KGHSH, LQKENI. CDR3 region: CASSPAGETQYF. The CDR3 region has the DNA TGTGCCAGCTCACCAGCCGGGGAGACCCAGTACTTC.

The chain combines TRBV5-1 with TRBJ1-1; 8 bases match TRBD1. The J segment lost 0 bases and the V segment lost 4 bases, leaving 5 bases of the junction unmatched. Germline V gene lookup returns CDR1 SGHRS and CDR2 YFSETQ. The CDR3 consists of 15 residues. CDR3 amino acids: CASSPTGAMNTEAFF. In nucleotides, the CDR3 is TGCGCCAGCAGCCCGACAGGGGCTATGAACACTGAAGCTTTCTTT.

The sample holds one count of this clone. V gene TRBV30 combines with J gene TRBJ2-5; tentative D call: TRBD2 (6 bases). From germline, CDR1 is GTSNPN and CDR2 SVGIG (reference sequence). The V and J ends lost 4 bases and 4 bases respectively, with 19 bases between them. This CDR3 has 15 amino acids. CDR3 sequence (DNA): TGTGCCTGGACGAGGACCGGAGGGGTAGGAGAGACCCAGTACTTC. Its protein product is CAWTRTGGVGETQYF.

This sequence joins TRBV5-8 and TRBJ2-1; 10 bases are shared with TRBD1. V was pared by 3 bases and J by 7 bases, with 7 bases of the junction left unmatched. There are 15 residues in the CDR3. Germline V gene sequence: CDR1 SGHTS, CDR2 YDEGEE. The CDR3 protein is CASSSMGQGNNEQFF. CDR3 coding DNA: TGTGCCAGCAGCTCGATGGGACAGGGGAATAATGAGCAGTTCTTC.

The chain recombines TRBV30 with TRBJ1-1; TRBD1 aligns across 9 bases. The CDR3 has 13 residues. CDR1 GTSNPN and CDR2 SVGIG come from the germline V gene (reference sequence). The J segment lost 7 bases and the V segment lost 2 bases, leaving 5 bases of the junction unmatched. Written as DNA, the CDR3 is TGTGCCTGGAGTTTAGGGACAGGGTTTGAAGCTTTCTTT. As protein: CAWSLGTGFEAFF.

A few counts support this clone. The chain employs TRBV7-8 and TRBJ1-5; D is perhaps TRBD1 (5 bases). The CDR3 contains 14 residues. From germline, CDR1 is SGHVS and CDR2 FQNEAQ. Trimming took 4 bases from V and 7 from J, leaving 14 bases between them. The CDR3: CASSSSGILQPQHF. The CDR3 DNA sequence: TGTGCCAGCAGCTCGTCAGGGATCCTGCAGCCCCAGCATTTT.

This clone turned up a few times. This chain links TRBV29-1 with TRBJ1-1; D is uncertain. There are 14 residues in the CDR3. The germline V gene has CDR1 SQVTM and CDR2 ANQGSEA. V lost 7 bases to trimming and J lost 4 bases, with 19 bases between them. The CDR3 nucleotides read TGCAGCGCCGTAGTCAATCAGGTGGGCACTGAAGCTTTCTTT. It yields the protein CSAVVNQVGTEAFF. Variable domain in full (rest from reference TRBV29-1 and TRBJ1-1): SAVISQKPSRDICQRGTSLTIQCQVDSQVTMMFWYRQQPGQSLTLIATANQGSEATYESGFVIDKFPISRPNLTFSTLTVSNMSPEDSSIYLCSAVVNQVGTEAFFGQGTRLTVV.

The rearrangement uses TRBV7-8 and TRBJ1-1; D perhaps matches TRBD1 (6 bases). CDR3 length equals 14 residues. CDR1 and CDR2 from the germline V gene are SGHVS and FQNEAQ. V shed 6 bases and J shed 1 base, with 12 bases lying between them. CDR3 bases: TGTGCCAGCAGGGACGGGACAACGAACACTGAAGCTTTCTTT. Amino acid sequence: CASRDGTTNTEAFF.

The V gene is TRBV28, the J gene TRBJ2-2; the D gene is possibly TRBD2 (6 bases). Deletions cut 8 bases from V and 4 bases from J, with 17 bases between. The CDR3 sequence is 15 residues long. Germline V CDR1 and CDR2: MDHEN, SYDVKM. CDR3 amino acids: CASAIGGSGTGELFF. The CDR3 region has the DNA TGTGCCAGCGCAATTGGGGGGAGTGGCACCGGGGAGCTGTTTTTT.

Only a few counts were recorded for this clone. The chain is built from TRBV7-2 and TRBJ1-2, with TRBD1 identical over 9 bases. Germline trimming cut 5 bases from V and 4 bases from J; bases unmatched to any gene: 8. Germline CDR1 reads SGHTA; CDR2 reads FQGNSA. The CDR3 has 15 amino acids. Here the CDR3 reads CASSKPRDRVYGYTF. In DNA, the CDR3 is TGTGCCAGCAGCAAACCCCGGGACAGGGTCTATGGCTACACCTTC. Full variable domain (remainder filled in from reference TRBV7-2 and TRBJ1-2): GAGVSQSPSNKVTEKGKDVELRCDPISGHTALYWYRQSLGQGLEFLIYFQGNSAPDKSGLPSDRFSAERTGGSVSTLTIQRTQQEDSAVYLCASSKPRDRVYGYTFGSGTRLTVV.

V usage is TRBV2 and J usage is TRBJ2-5; 7 bases map to TRBD2. J lost 4 bases, V lost 7 bases, and 6 bases had no gene match. Germline CDR1 and CDR2: SNHLY and FYNNEI. The CDR3 length is 13 residues. CDR3 coding DNA: TGTGCCAGCACGGGGGGTTGGGGAGAGACCCAGTACTTC. It translates to CASTGGWGETQYF. Full variable domain (rest looked up from reference TRBV2 and TRBJ2-5): EPEVTQTPSHQVTQMGQEVILRCVPISNHLYFYWYRQILGQKVEFLVSFYNNEISEKSEIFDDQFSVERPDGSNFTLKIRSTKLEDSAMYFCASTGGWGETQYFGPGTRLLVL.

The rearrangement links TRBV12-5 to TRBJ2-1; the match to TRBD2 covers 9 bases. The CDR3 extends over 14 amino acids. CDR1 and CDR2 (germline): LGHNT, FRNRAP. V gave up 6 bases and J gave up 7 bases; unmatched junction bases: 7. The CDR3 loop is CASGLAGGPNEQFF. The CDR3 region has the DNA TGTGCTAGTGGCCTCGCGGGAGGGCCTAATGAGCAGTTCTTC.

V usage is TRBV11-2 and J usage is TRBJ2-1; D gene uncertain. Germline V gene data show CDR1 as SGHAT and CDR2 as FQNNGV. Trimming took off 5 bases at V and 9 bases at J, with 17 bases between the two ends. The CDR3 is made up of 14 amino acids. The CDR3 DNA sequence: TGTGCCAGCAGCGCAGGTATCACTATCGGTGAGCAGTTCTTC. Residues: CASSAGITIGEQFF.

The chain combines TRBV27 with TRBJ2-7; TRBD2 matches at 14 bases. V shed 5 bases and J 3 bases; nucleotides not matched to a gene: 18. This CDR3 is built from 20 residues. Germline CDR1 MNHEY, CDR2 SMNVEV (reference sequence). The CDR3 protein is CASSPRAGTSGSFPYYEQYF. CDR3 coding DNA: TGTGCCAGCAGTCCTAGGGCCGGGACTAGCGGGAGTTTTCCCTACTACGAGCAGTACTTC.

The chain couples TRBV5-4 to TRBJ2-5; D perhaps matches TRBD2 (7 bases). V was cut by 7 bases and J by 4 bases, with 17 bases left in between. The germline V gene encodes CDR1 SGHNT and CDR2 YYREEE (reference sequence). The length of the CDR3 is 14 residues. The DNA of the CDR3 is TGTGCCAGCGGTCCTCAAGGGGGGGCAGAGACCCAGTACTTC. The encoded protein is CASGPQGGAETQYF.

This clone was found a few times. The chain combines TRBV6-5 with TRBJ2-7; D is perhaps TRBD2 (6 bases). This CDR3 is built from 13 residues. The V and J ends lost 5 bases and 4 bases respectively, with 12 bases between them. Germline V gene data show CDR1 as MNHEY and CDR2 as SVGAGI. The CDR3 DNA sequence: TGTGCCAGCAGTCCCGGTGGGGGGTACGAGCAGTACTTC. Translated: CASSPGGGYEQYF.

The chain carries TRBV7-2 and TRBJ2-5; unclear D gene. Trimming pared 5 bases from V and 2 bases from J, leaving 12 bases between. The CDR3 length is 14 residues. CDR1 and CDR2 (germline): SGHTA, FQGNSA. In DNA form, the CDR3 reads TGTGCCAGCAGCGTATATGGGCCGCAAGAGACCCAGTACTTC. Encoded protein: CASSVYGPQETQYF.

This sequence joins TRBV28 and TRBJ1-2, with D tentatively TRBD1 (5 bases). In germline, CDR1 is MDHEN, CDR2 SYDVKM. The CDR3 is 16 amino acids. With 4 bases removed from V and 1 base from J, the gap between germline ends came to 16 bases. The CDR3 region is CASSYPGRQDNYGYTF. DNA for the CDR3: TGTGCCAGCAGTTACCCAGGGCGGCAGGATAACTATGGCTACACCTTC.